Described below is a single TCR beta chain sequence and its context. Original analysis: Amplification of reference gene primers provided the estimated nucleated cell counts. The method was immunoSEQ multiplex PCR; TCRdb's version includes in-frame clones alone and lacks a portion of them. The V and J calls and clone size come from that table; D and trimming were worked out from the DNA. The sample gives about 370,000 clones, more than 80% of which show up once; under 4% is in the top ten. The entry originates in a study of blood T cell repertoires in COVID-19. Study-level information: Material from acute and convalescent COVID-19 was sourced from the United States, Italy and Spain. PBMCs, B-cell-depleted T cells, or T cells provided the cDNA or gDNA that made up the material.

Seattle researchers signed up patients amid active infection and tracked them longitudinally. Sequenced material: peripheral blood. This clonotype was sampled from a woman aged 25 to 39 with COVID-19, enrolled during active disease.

The CDR3 DNA reads TGTGCCAGCAGGGGCCCTTCAAGAGATACGCAGTATTTT. This codes for CASRGPSRDTQYF. The chain couples TRBV28 to TRBJ2-3; D remains unclear. V was shortened by 6 bases and J by 5 bases, with 12 bases between the two germline ends. This CDR3 region has 13 residues. The germline gives CDR1 MDHEN, CDR2 SYDVKM.